The 23 T cell receptor beta chains in this list originate from one sample, sequenced in a study of blood T cell repertoires in COVID-19. Sequenced by immunoSEQ multiplex PCR; TCRdb stores in-frame clones only, minus some. The sample holds approximately 190,000 clones, roughly 84% seen once. Material for sequencing was PBMCs or T cells enriched from blood (not recorded which). The receptors were sampled from a woman aged 25-40 years who had been exposed to COVID-19.

V is TRBV27 and J is TRBJ2-2; 8 bases align to TRBD1. Germline CDR1 and CDR2: MNHEY and SMNVEV (reference sequence). J gave up 8 bases and V 5 bases, and 7 bases lay outside the gene matches. CDR3 length: 14 amino acids. CDR3 nucleotide sequence: TGTGCCAGCAGTCCCCAGGGGGCGGCGGGGGAGCTGTTTTTT. Residues: CASSPQGAAGELFF.

The chain couples TRBV7-9 to TRBJ1-5; possibly TRBD1 for D (6 bases). V shed 6 bases and J shed 0 bases, with 12 bases lying between them. CDR1 and CDR2 (germline): SEHNR, FQNEAQ (reference sequence). The CDR3 spans 15 residues. The CDR3 nucleotides read TGTGCCAGCAGTAGGGGGGGTTATAGCAATCAGCCCCAGCATTTT. Amino acid sequence: CASSRGGYSNQPQHF.

This clone has only one observation. Other DNA sequences from this sample encode an identical CDR3 as well. The V and J genes are TRBV5-4 and TRBJ2-7, with TRBD1 matching 7 bases. Per germline, CDR1 SGHNT and CDR2 YYREEE (reference sequence). After removal of 0 bases from V and 4 bases from J, the junction contained 7 bases not matched to a gene. The CDR3 runs to 15 residues. The CDR3 here is CASSLDRGQTYEQYF. The CDR3 nucleotides are TGTGCCAGCAGCTTGGACCGGGGACAGACTTACGAGCAGTACTTC.

The chain joins TRBV10-3 to TRBJ1-2; weak D call: TRBD1 (5 bases). The V end lost 6 bases, the J end lost 5 bases, and 13 bases lay between the germline ends. Per germline, CDR1 ENHRY and CDR2 SYGVKD. The CDR3 is 13 residues long. The chain's CDR3 is CAISAGTAYGYTF. The CDR3 nucleotides read TGTGCCATCAGCGCCGGGACTGCTTATGGCTACACCTTC.

The chain has TRBV19 and TRBJ1-1, with a weak D call TRBD1 (6 bases). V was clipped by 8 bases and J by 3 bases, with 16 bases between them. CDR3 length: 14 residues. Germline V gene lookup returns CDR1 LNHDA and CDR2 SQIVND (reference sequence). This CDR3 reads CASEDRSRDTEAFF. DNA for the CDR3: TGTGCCAGTGAAGACAGGTCTAGGGACACTGAAGCTTTCTTT.

CDR3: CSASEGGGYGYTF. The CDR3 DNA follows: TGCAGTGCTAGTGAAGGGGGCGGCTATGGCTACACCTTC. V and J are TRBV20-1 and TRBJ1-2; TRBD1 matches at 7 bases. J was trimmed by 4 bases and V by 3 bases; bases with no gene match: 5. The germline CDR1 and CDR2 sequences are DFQATT and SNEGSKA (reference sequence). This CDR3 comprises 13 residues.

The chain couples TRBV27 to TRBJ2-3, with 12 bases matching TRBD2. Germline CDR1 reads MNHEY; CDR2 reads SMNVEV (reference sequence). The CDR3 sequence is 17 residues long. V dropped 6 bases and J dropped 0; count of bases not matched to a gene: 7. The CDR3 sequence is CASSTETSGGSTDTQYF. Written as DNA, the CDR3 is TGTGCCAGCAGCACAGAGACTAGCGGGGGAAGCACAGATACGCAGTATTTT.

The chain links TRBV10-3 to TRBJ1-5; TRBD1 matches 7 bases. CDR1 is ENHRY, CDR2 SYGVKD, per germline. The CDR3 is made up of 14 amino acids. Germline trimming cut 4 bases from V and 9 bases from J; bases unmatched to any gene: 9. The CDR3 here is CAISGTGALGPQHF. DNA of the CDR3: TGTGCCATCAGTGGCACAGGGGCCCTAGGGCCCCAGCATTTT.

V is TRBV11-2 and J is TRBJ2-2; no clear D gene. This CDR3 has 15 residues. V gave up 5 bases and J gave up 4 bases, with 14 bases separating them. Germline V gene lookup returns CDR1 SGHAT and CDR2 FQNNGV. The CDR3 sequence: CASSRRVLCTGELFF. Here the CDR3 DNA reads TGTGCCAGCAGCCGACGGGTGTTATGCACCGGGGAGCTGTTTTTT.

The chain links TRBV5-1 to TRBJ2-3; 8 nucleotides match TRBD1. Germline V lookup: CDR1 SGHRS, CDR2 YFSETQ. The CDR3 totals 15 residues. Trimming took 4 bases from V and 4 from J; bases not matched to a gene: 8. The CDR3 DNA follows: TGCGCCAGCAGCATCAAACAGGGGGGAGCAGATACGCAGTATTTT. It is translated as CASSIKQGGADTQYF.

V and J are TRBV10-3 and TRBJ1-6, with 7 bases that match TRBD1. The V segment lost 10 bases and the J segment 11 bases; nucleotides outside the gene matches: 11. Looked up from germline, CDR1 is ENHRY and CDR2 is SYGVKD. CDR3 length: 13 residues. DNA for the CDR3: TGTGCCACGTCCGGGACAGATGAAGCACCCCTCCACTTT. This sequence encodes CATSGTDEAPLHF.

This clone has just one count. The chain couples TRBV5-1 to TRBJ2-7; TRBD1 agrees at 10 bases. The germline V gene encodes CDR1 SGHRS and CDR2 YFSETQ. V lost 4 bases, J lost 3 bases, and 7 bases stayed unmatched. CDR3 length: 15 residues. The CDR3 sequence is CASSVTGGASYEQYF. The CDR3 region has the DNA TGCGCCAGCAGCGTGACAGGGGGCGCTAGCTACGAGCAGTACTTC.

In this sample, this clone turned up a few times. The chain uses TRBV7-9 and TRBJ1-5; TRBD1 agrees at 8 bases. The CDR3 totals 14 residues. The junction had 11 bases not matched to a gene; V was cut back by 6 bases and J by 10 bases. Germline V CDR1 and CDR2: SEHNR, FQNEAQ (reference sequence). DNA of the CDR3: TGTGCCAGCAGTTCAGGGGGCGCGTACCAACCCCAGCATTTT. Translated, it gives CASSSGGAYQPQHF.

About this clone: This clone may be a read error of a much larger clone one base away. This rearrangement joins TRBV5-6 to TRBJ1-1, with unresolved D. V lost 2 bases to trimming and J lost 1 base, with 6 bases between them. The CDR3 loop spans 13 amino acids. Germline values: CDR1 SGHDT, CDR2 YYEEEE. This chain's CDR3 is CASSFYGNTEAFF. The CDR3 DNA is TGTGCCAGCAGCTTCTACGGGAACACTGAAGCTTTCTTT.

The chain links TRBV2 to TRBJ2-7; D might be TRBD1 (6 bases). V was clipped by 8 bases and J by 3 bases, with 14 bases between them. The CDR3 contains 13 residues. CDR1 is SNHLY and CDR2 is FYNNEI in the germline V gene. The CDR3 DNA reads as TGTGCCAGCGGTTTAGTACAGGGCTACGAGCAGTACTTC. It encodes CASGLVQGYEQYF.

V gene TRBV6-5 combines with J gene TRBJ1-1; possible D gene TRBD1, 5 bases. From germline, CDR1 is MNHEY and CDR2 SVGAGI. V was shortened by 0 bases and J by 11 bases, with 13 bases between the two germline ends. The CDR3 has 13 amino acids. DNA of the CDR3: TGTGCCAGCAGTTACTCTGGGCAGGGCAGGGCTTTCTTT. Protein product: CASSYSGQGRAFF.

The gene calls are TRBV24-1 and TRBJ1-5; possibly TRBD1 for D (6 bases). With 0 bases removed from V and 5 bases from J, the gap between germline ends came to 19 bases. CDR3 length equals 18 residues. Germline V CDR1 and CDR2: KGHDR, SFDVKD. As DNA, the CDR3 is TGTGCCACCAGTGATTTGCTTACGGGTACAGGGCCCGATCAGCCCCAGCATTTT. This encodes CATSDLLTGTGPDQPQHF.

CDR3: CASSLAGGLHNEQFF. CDR3 nucleotides: TGTGCCAGCAGCTTAGCGGGGGGGCTTCACAATGAGCAGTTCTTC. The chain employs TRBV5-4 and TRBJ2-1; TRBD2 matches at 10 bases. The CDR3 is 15 residues long. Germline V CDR1 and CDR2: SGHNT, YYREEE (reference sequence). Trimming removed 2 bases from V and 5 bases from J; junction bases left unmatched: 4.

V usage is TRBV13 and J usage is TRBJ2-3; no clear D gene. V lost 10 bases and J 0 bases, leaving 14 bases between the germline ends. This CDR3 comprises 14 residues. Germline V gives CDR1 PRHDT, CDR2 FYEKMQ (reference sequence). The CDR3 DNA is TGTGCCAACCGACAACCCCCTAGCACAGATACGCAGTATTTT. Its protein product is CANRQPPSTDTQYF.

The V and J genes are TRBV3-1 (or the pseudogene TRBV3-2) and TRBJ2-5, with 8 bases identical to TRBD2. This CDR3 region has 14 residues. Germline lookup yields CDR1 LGHDT and CDR2 YNNKEL (reference sequence). V dropped 7 bases and J dropped 2; count of bases not matched to a gene: 6. The DNA for the CDR3 is TGTGCCAGCATTGGGACTAGTCATCAAGAGACCCAGTACTTC. Its protein product is CASIGTSHQETQYF.

The chain links TRBV15 to TRBJ1-1; 8 positions agree with TRBD1. The CDR3 spans 14 residues. The trim removed 5 bases at V and 13 bases at J, leaving 15 bases unmatched. Germline V gene lookup returns CDR1 LNHNV and CDR2 YYDKDF (reference sequence). The CDR3 nucleotides are TGTGCCACCAGCGCCTTCAGGACAGGGCAAAAGTATTTCTTT. This translates into CATSAFRTGQKYFF.

This clone was picked up a small number of times. The gene calls are TRBV6-1 and TRBJ1-5; no clear D gene. The V gene's germline CDR1 is MNHNS and CDR2 SASEGT. The CDR3 covers 14 residues. Trimming took off 3 bases at V and 5 bases at J, with 11 bases between the two ends. The CDR3 protein is CASSDEGGYQPQHF. The CDR3 DNA follows: TGTGCCAGCAGTGACGAAGGCGGGTATCAGCCCCAGCATTTT.

The rearrangement joins TRBV7-9 to TRBJ1-2; no clear D. V was cut by 4 bases and J by 0 bases, with 12 bases left in between. The V gene's germline CDR1 is SEHNR and CDR2 FQNEAQ (reference sequence). The CDR3 length is 15 residues. Here the CDR3 reads CASSYLAGANYGYTF. For the CDR3, the DNA is TGTGCCAGCAGCTACCTCGCGGGAGCTAACTATGGCTACACCTTC. The full variable domain, with the rest looked up from reference TRBV7-9 and TRBJ1-2, is DTGVSQNPRHKITKRGQNVTFRCDPISEHNRLYWYRQTLGQGPEFLTYFQNEAQLEKSRLLSDRFSAERPKGSFSTLEIQRTEQGDSAMYLCASSYLAGANYGYTFGSGTRLTVV.